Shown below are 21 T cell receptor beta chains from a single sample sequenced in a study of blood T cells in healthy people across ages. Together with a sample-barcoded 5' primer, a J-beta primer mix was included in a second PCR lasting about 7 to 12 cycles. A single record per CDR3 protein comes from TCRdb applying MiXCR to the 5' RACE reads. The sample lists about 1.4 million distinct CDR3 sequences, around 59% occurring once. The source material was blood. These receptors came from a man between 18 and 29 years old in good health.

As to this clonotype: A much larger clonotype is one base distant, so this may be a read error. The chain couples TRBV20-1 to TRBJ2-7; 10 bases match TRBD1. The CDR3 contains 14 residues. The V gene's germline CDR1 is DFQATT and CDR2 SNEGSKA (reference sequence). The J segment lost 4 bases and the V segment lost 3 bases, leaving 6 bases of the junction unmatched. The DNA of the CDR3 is TGCAGTGCTAGGGGACAGGGGCTTGTATACGAGCAGTACTTC. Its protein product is CSARGQGLVYEQYF.

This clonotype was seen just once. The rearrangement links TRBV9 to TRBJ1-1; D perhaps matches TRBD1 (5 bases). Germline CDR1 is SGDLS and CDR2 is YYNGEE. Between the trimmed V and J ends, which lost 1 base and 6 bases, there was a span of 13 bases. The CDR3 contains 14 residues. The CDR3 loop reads CASSVRQGGSEAFF. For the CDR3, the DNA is TGTGCCAGCAGCGTAAGGCAGGGAGGCTCTGAAGCTTTCTTT.

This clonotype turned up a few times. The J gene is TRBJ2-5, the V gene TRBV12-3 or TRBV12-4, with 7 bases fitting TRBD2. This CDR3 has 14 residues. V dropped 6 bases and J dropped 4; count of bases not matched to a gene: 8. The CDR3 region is CASSSGVAGETQYF. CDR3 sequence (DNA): TGTGCCAGCAGCTCTGGAGTAGCGGGAGAGACCCAGTACTTC.

The CDR3 DNA follows: TGTGCCTGGGGAGCCATGGGAGAGACCCAGTACTTC. Residues: CAWGAMGETQYF. The chain carries TRBV30 and TRBJ2-5; D unresolved. CDR3 length equals 12 residues. V dropped 5 bases and J dropped 4 bases, with 11 bases sitting between them. In germline, CDR1 is GTSNPN, CDR2 SVGIG (reference sequence).

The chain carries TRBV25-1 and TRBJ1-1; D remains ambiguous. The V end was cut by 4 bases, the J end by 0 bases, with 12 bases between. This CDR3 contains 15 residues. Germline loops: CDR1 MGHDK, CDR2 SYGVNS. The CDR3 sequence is CASSGGFLMNTEAFF. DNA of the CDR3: TGTGCCAGCAGTGGCGGGTTCCTCATGAACACTGAAGCTTTCTTT.

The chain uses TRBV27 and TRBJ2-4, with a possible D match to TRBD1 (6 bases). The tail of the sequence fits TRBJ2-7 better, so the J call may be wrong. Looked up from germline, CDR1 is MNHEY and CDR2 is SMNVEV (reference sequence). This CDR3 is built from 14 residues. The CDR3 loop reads CASSPYRVRYEQYF. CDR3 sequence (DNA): TGTGCCAGCAGTCCCTACAGGGTCAGGTACGAGCAGTACTTC.

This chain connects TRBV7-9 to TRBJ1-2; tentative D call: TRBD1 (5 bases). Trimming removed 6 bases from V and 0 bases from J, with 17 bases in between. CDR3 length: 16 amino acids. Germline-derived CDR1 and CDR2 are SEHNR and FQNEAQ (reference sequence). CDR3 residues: CASSQTSRVANYGYTF. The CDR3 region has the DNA TGTGCCAGCAGTCAGACCTCCAGGGTAGCTAACTATGGCTACACCTTC.

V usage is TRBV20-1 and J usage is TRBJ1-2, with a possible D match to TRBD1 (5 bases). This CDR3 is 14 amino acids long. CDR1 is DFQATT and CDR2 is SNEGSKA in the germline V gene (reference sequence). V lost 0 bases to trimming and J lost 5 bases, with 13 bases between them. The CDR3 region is CSARDPTAAYGYTF. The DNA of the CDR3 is TGCAGTGCTAGAGATCCGACAGCCGCATATGGCTACACCTTC.

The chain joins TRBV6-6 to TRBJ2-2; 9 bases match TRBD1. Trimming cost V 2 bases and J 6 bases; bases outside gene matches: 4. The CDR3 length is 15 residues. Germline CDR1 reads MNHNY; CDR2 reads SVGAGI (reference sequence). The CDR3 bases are TGTGCCAGCAGTTACCCGGGACAGGGCGCCGGGGAGCTGTTTTTT. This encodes CASSYPGQGAGELFF.

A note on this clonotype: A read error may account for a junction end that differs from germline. CDR3 DNA: TGTGCCGGGAGTGTTGGGGGGACCGAGCAGTACTTC. Protein: CAGSVGGTEQYF. The chain combines TRBV30 with TRBJ2-7; a weak D match, TRBD2 (6 bases). The CDR3 runs to 12 residues. Germline values: CDR1 GTSNPN, CDR2 SVGIG (reference sequence).

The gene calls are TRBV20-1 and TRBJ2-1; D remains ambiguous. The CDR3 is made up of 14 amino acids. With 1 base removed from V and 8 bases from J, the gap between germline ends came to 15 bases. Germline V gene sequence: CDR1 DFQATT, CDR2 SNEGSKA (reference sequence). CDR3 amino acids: CSARVGFMMDEQFF. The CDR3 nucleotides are TGCAGTGCTAGAGTGGGCTTCATGATGGATGAGCAGTTCTTC.

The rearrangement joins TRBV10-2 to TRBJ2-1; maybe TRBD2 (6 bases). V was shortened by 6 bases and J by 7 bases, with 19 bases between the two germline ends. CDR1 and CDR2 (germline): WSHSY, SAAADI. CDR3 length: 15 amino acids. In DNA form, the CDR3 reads TGCGCCAGCAGCCCCGGGACTGGTGTTTGGAATGAGCAGTTCTTC. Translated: CASSPGTGVWNEQFF.

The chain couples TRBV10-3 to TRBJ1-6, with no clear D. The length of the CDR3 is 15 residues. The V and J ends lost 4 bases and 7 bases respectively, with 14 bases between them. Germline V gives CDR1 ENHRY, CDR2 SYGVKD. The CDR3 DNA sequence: TGTGCCATCAGTGGTGGCGGAATACGGAATTCACCCCTCCACTTT. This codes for CAISGGGIRNSPLHF.

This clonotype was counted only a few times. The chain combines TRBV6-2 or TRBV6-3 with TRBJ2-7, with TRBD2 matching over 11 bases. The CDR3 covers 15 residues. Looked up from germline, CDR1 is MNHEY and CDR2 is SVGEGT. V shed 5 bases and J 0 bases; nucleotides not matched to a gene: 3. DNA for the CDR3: TGTGCCAGCAGTGGGGGACTAGCGGTCTCCTACGAGCAGTACTTC. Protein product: CASSGGLAVSYEQYF.

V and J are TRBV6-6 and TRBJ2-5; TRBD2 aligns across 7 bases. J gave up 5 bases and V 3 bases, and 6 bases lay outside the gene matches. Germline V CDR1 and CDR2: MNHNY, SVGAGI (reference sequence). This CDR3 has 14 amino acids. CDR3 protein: CASSYRGGRETQYF. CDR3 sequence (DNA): TGTGCCAGCAGTTATCGGGGAGGGAGGGAGACCCAGTACTTC.

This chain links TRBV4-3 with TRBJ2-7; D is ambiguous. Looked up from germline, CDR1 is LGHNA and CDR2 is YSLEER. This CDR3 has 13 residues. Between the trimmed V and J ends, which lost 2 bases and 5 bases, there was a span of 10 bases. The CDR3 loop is CASSQRTWDEQYF. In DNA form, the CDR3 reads TGCGCCAGCAGCCAACGTACATGGGACGAGCAGTACTTC.

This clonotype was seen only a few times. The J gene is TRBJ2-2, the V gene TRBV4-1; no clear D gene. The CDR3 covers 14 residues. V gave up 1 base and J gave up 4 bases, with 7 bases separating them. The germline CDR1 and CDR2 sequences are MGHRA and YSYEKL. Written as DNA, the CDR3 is TGCGCCAGCAGCCAAGTTGGACCCACCGGGGAGCTGTTTTTT. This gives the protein CASSQVGPTGELFF.

CDR3 DNA: TGCAGCTTGGTAGCGGGAGAGACGACCTACAATGAGCAGTTCTTC. Protein product: CSLVAGETTYNEQFF. The V gene is TRBV29-1, the J gene TRBJ2-1; 9 bases are a match to TRBD2. With V trimmed by 8 bases and J by 2 bases, 10 bases remained unmatched. The CDR3 extends over 15 amino acids. Germline V gene sequence: CDR1 SQVTM, CDR2 ANQGSEA.

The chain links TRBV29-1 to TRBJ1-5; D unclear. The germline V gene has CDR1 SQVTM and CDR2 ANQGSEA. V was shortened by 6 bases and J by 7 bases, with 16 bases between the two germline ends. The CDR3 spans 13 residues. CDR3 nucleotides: TGCAGCGTCGCCGACCGGAGGGAACAGCCCCAGCATTTT. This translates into CSVADRREQPQHF.

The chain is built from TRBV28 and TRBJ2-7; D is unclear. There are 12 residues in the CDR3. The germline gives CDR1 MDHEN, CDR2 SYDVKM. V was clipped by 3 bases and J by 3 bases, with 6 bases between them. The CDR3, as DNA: TGTGCCAGCAGTTTTGTGAACTACGAGCAGTACTTC. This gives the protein CASSFVNYEQYF.

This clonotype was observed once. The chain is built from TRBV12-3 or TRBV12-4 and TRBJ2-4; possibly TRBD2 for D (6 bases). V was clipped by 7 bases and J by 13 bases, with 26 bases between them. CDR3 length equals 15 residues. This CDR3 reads CASTSYAGRDGEQYF. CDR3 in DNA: TGTGCCAGCACCTCATACGCGGGGCGGGACGGGGAGCAGTACTTC.